This T cell receptor beta chain was observed in a study of CD8+ T cells in alopecia areata. RNA extraction and reverse transcription yielded cDNA as sequencing template. Clones were read by immunoSEQ multiplex PCR, and TCRdb kept only the in-frame ones, dropping some. Of 140,000 to 150,000 clones in the sample, around 86% were seen once. Study-wide results and caveats: Lesional scalp displayed greater clonality than normal scalp, most notably in alopecia totalis/universalis.

A remark on this clone: What it recognizes is unknown.

The sample here was CD8+ T cells sorted from blood, taken at week 0. The origin of this receptor is a human donor with alopecia areata.

This chain's CDR3 is CASSPIWDREGSPLHF. For the CDR3, the DNA is TGTGCCAGCAGCCCCATTTGGGACAGGGAAGGGTCACCCCTCCACTTT. The rearrangement uses TRBV7-9 and TRBJ1-6, with 9 bases lining up with TRBD1. In germline, CDR1 is SEHNR, CDR2 FQNEAQ (reference sequence). The junction had 12 bases not matched to a gene; V was cut back by 5 bases and J by 10 bases. The CDR3 length is 16 residues. The whole variable domain, remainder taken from reference TRBV7-9 and TRBJ1-6, is DTGVSQNPRHKITKRGQNVTFRCDPISEHNRLYWYRQTLGQGPEFLTYFQNEAQLEKSRLLSDRFSAERPKGSFSTLEIQRTEQGDSAMYLCASSPIWDREGSPLHFGNGTRLTVT.